This T cell receptor beta chain was sequenced in a study of neoadjuvant anti-PD-1 for oral cavity cancer. From germline, CDR1 is SNHLY and CDR2 FYNNEI. The CDR3 has 12 amino acids. With 3 bases removed from V and 4 bases from J, the gap between germline ends came to 6 bases. Assay: immunoSEQ multiplex PCR; the TCRdb copy retains only in-frame clones and omits some. The table records about 16,000 clones, approximately 75% of them present only once. The rearrangement joins TRBV2 to TRBJ1-2; D unclear. The clonotype was recovered from a person between 40 and 79 years old with oral cavity squamous cell carcinoma. Specimen: PBMCs, collected before nivolumab (anti-PD-1) treatment. CDR3 sequence reads: CASSESSYGYTF. DNA of the CDR3: TGTGCCAGCAGTGAGTCTAGCTATGGCTACACCTTC.